These T cell receptor beta chains were read from a single sample in a study of T cell responses to AZD1222 COVID-19 vaccine. TCRdb's copy holds only in-frame clones and misses some; the assay was immunoSEQ multiplex PCR. The data show 100,000 to 150,000 clones, roughly 90% seen once. The specimen comprised peripheral blood, sampled on day 0 of AZD1222 vaccination. The receptors shown here come from an adult in good health. Both conserved end residues are part of each CDR3. Each record gives: J gene, clone size, D gene, V gene, CDR3 length, CDR3 protein, CDR3 DNA. A D gene is named only where the DNA matches it firmly. Only part of the rows carry a size: once, few, many, or a class if the clone is expanded.

>TRBJ1-2|once|TRBD1|TRBV5-1|18
CASSPRAGQVAQDYGYTF
TGCGCCAGCAGCCCCCGGGCGGGACAGGTGGCCCAGGACTATGGCTACACCTTC
>TRBJ1-2|-|-|TRBV27|12
CASSLLGYGYTF
TGTGCCAGCAGTTTGTTGGGTTATGGCTACACCTTC
>TRBJ1-1|-|-|TRBV4-1|15
CASSQMDKRGTEAFF
TGCGCCAGCAGCCAAATGGACAAAAGAGGGACTGAAGCTTTCTTT
>TRBJ1-3|-|-|TRBV7-3|16
CASSLGLGSSGNTIYF
TGTGCCAGCAGCTTAGGATTAGGGAGTTCTGGAAACACCATATATTTT
>TRBJ2-1|-|TRBD2|TRBV7-9|16
CASSRTSGRAYNEQFF
TGTGCCAGCAGCCGGACTAGCGGGAGGGCCTACAATGAGCAGTTCTTC
>TRBJ2-1|-|TRBD2|TRBV7-8|15
CASSSLAGGVNEQFF
TGTGCCAGCAGCTCTCTAGCGGGAGGCGTTAATGAGCAGTTCTTC
>TRBJ2-1|few|TRBD2|TRBV5-1|17
CASSLKQGLAGNNEQFF
TGCGCCAGCAGCTTGAAGCAGGGACTAGCGGGAAACAATGAGCAGTTCTTC
>TRBJ2-1|-|-|TRBV24-1|17
CATSGLGDMGGRNEQFF
TGTGCCACCAGTGGATTGGGGGACATGGGGGGTAGGAATGAGCAGTTCTTC
>TRBJ2-3|-|TRBD2|TRBV2|15
CASSERLAMTDTQYF
TGTGCCAGCAGTGAGCGACTAGCGATGACAGATACGCAGTATTTT
>TRBJ2-7|once|-|TRBV7-6|13
CASSSHFLGEQYF
TGTGCCAGCAGCTCTCATTTCCTAGGGGAGCAGTACTTC
>TRBJ2-7|-|-|TRBV7-2|12
CASSSIEARQYF
TGTGCCAGCAGCAGTATAGAGGCGCGGCAGTACTTC
>TRBJ1-2|-|-|TRBV7-9|13
CASSLVRAYGYTF
TGTGCCAGCAGCTTAGTACGGGCCTATGGCTACACCTTC
>TRBJ2-7|-|-|TRBV4-1|15
CASSQSTPSSYEQYF
TGCGCCAGCAGCCAATCGACACCAAGCTCCTACGAGCAGTACTTC
>TRBJ1-2|-|-|TRBV9|20
CASSVNSHPGTIDPNYGYTF
TGTGCCAGCAGCGTAAACTCCCACCCCGGGACAATCGATCCTAACTATGGCTACACCTTC
>TRBJ1-1|-|-|TRBV28|13
CASSGDTNTEAFF
TGTGCCAGCAGCGGGGACACAAACACTGAAGCTTTCTTT
>TRBJ1-5|-|TRBD1|TRBV19|14
CASSTTGGSQPQHF
TGTGCCAGTAGTACGACAGGGGGCAGTCAGCCCCAGCATTTT
>TRBJ1-1|-|-|TRBV5-1|15
CASSRSGLGNTEAFF
TGCGCCAGCAGCCGGTCCGGGTTGGGGAACACTGAAGCTTTCTTT
>TRBJ2-7|-|-|TRBV28|12
CASSFSYYEQYF
TGTGCCAGCAGTTTTTCCTACTACGAGCAGTACTTC